This T cell receptor beta chain was obtained from a study of CD8 T cells in ankylosing spondylitis. In TCRdb, the 5' RACE reads were re-called with MiXCR into one record per CDR3 protein. Altogether 290,000 or so distinct CDR3 sequences are present, under 25% being singletons, with the ten largest covering 3.5% to 4.5%. This clonotype has ten or more counts. Sequenced sample: blood, either unsorted or a sorted T cell fraction (not recorded which). The receptor comes from a female donor with ankylosing spondylitis or in good health (not recorded which).

The CDR3 spells CASSLSSLNTEAFF. The CDR3 DNA follows: TGTGCCAGCAGTTTAAGCAGCTTGAACACTGAAGCTTTCTTT. V usage is TRBV12-3 or TRBV12-4 and J usage is TRBJ1-1; D gene uncertain. This CDR3 region has 14 residues. V was trimmed by 2 bases and J by 0 bases, leaving 7 bases between them.